The rows below give T cell receptor beta chains drawn from one sample of a study of OX40 agonist ivuxolimab in advanced cancers. Method: immunoSEQ multiplex PCR; TCRdb's copy keeps in-frame clones and lacks some. The table shows 45,000 to 60,000 clones, with 70% to 80% occurring only once. The sequencing used CD4+ or CD8+ T cells sorted from blood, collected in a trial of the OX40 agonist ivuxolimab. Every receptor here comes from an adult with an advanced solid tumor such as melanoma, head and neck, liver or kidney cancer. Both conserved end residues are part of each CDR3. Some rows have no size entry. The others give once, few or many, or a class for an expanded clone.

CDR3 protein,J gene,clone size,V gene
CASSRGLNEKLFF,TRBJ1-4,-,TRBV7-3
CAWSVQFGTGSYTF,TRBJ1-2,once,TRBV30
CASSVGPAGGQDTQYF,TRBJ2-3,-,TRBV9
CASSFPRADTQYF,TRBJ2-3,-,TRBV7-2
CAISGTAQETQYF,TRBJ2-5,-,TRBV10-3
CASSEGTRGSPLHF,TRBJ1-6,-,TRBV6-4
CAWSGVNEQFF,TRBJ2-1,-,TRBV30
CASSFESQGYDGYTF,TRBJ1-2,-,TRBV11-2
CASSQEGTAVVYQPQHF,TRBJ1-5,-,TRBV14
CASSSGLAGGGTDTQYF,TRBJ2-3,-,TRBV7-3
CASGSDRGDEQFF,TRBJ2-1,-,TRBV12-5
CSVGDRSNSPLHF,TRBJ1-6,-,TRBV29-1
CASSASQGSSGGQGGELFF,TRBJ2-2,-,TRBV9
CATSRDQGQSYNSPLHF,TRBJ1-6,-,TRBV15
CASSLGAGGNQPQHF,TRBJ1-5,-,TRBV5-4
CASSLEAGGAGEQYF,TRBJ2-7,-,TRBV5-4
CASSASGTYNEQFF,TRBJ2-1,-,TRBV10-1
CASSFPEGDEQFF,TRBJ2-1,-,TRBV11-2
CASSEVPGLRNTIYF,TRBJ1-3,-,TRBV5-4
CASSPEWRGARETQYF,TRBJ2-5,-,TRBV7-2
CASSGSSYEQYF,TRBJ2-7,-,TRBV6-5
CASSQGDFQGEQFF,TRBJ2-1,once,TRBV4-3
CASSLGLSGNTIYF,TRBJ1-3,-,TRBV7-2
CASRASYRAQPQHF,TRBJ1-5,-,TRBV2
CASSYSGRKTEAFF,TRBJ1-1,-,TRBV6-6
CASSRGTGNGYTF,TRBJ1-2,-,TRBV12-1
CASSLSGSYNEQFF,TRBJ2-1,-,TRBV6-1
CAWRPGTRKTNEKLFF,TRBJ1-4,-,TRBV30
CASSLEVGTYEQYF,TRBJ2-7,-,TRBV5-1
CASRGGEGETQYF,TRBJ2-5,-,TRBV6-6
CASSRPPGELFF,TRBJ2-2,-,TRBV11-1
CASSPRGAGDQETQYF,TRBJ2-5,-,TRBV7-8
CASSLEGLLTEAFF,TRBJ1-1,-,TRBV5-1
CASSSLAGGVTDTQYF,TRBJ2-3,-,TRBV5-4
CASSVSGSYNEQFF,TRBJ2-1,-,TRBV10-1
CASSFGNQPQHF,TRBJ1-5,few,TRBV7-2
CASSPDVQAANYGYTF,TRBJ1-2,-,TRBV11-2
CASSPAVGAYGYTF,TRBJ1-2,-,TRBV5-1
CASSLAGLRRANEKLFF,TRBJ1-4,-,TRBV5-6
CASREWRGNQPQHF,TRBJ1-5,-,TRBV6-5
CASSPGGGVETQYF,TRBJ2-5,-,TRBV4-3
CASSARGSGYGEQFF,TRBJ2-1,-,TRBV5-4
CASSEAYGYGYTF,TRBJ1-2,few,TRBV6-1
CASSDLIKNSPLHF,TRBJ1-6,-,TRBV6-1
CAWSGAGTGHEQYF,TRBJ2-7,-,TRBV30
CASTLQGANSPLHF,TRBJ1-6,-,TRBV19
CASSRRDGAGGEAFF,TRBJ1-1,-,TRBV7-2
CASSLAPGSEAFF,TRBJ1-1,-,TRBV11-1
CASSLTGLNTEAFF,TRBJ1-1,-,TRBV5-1
CASSESTGGNNSPLHF,TRBJ1-6,-,TRBV10-2
CASSLFLGNTGELFF,TRBJ2-2,few,TRBV7-2
CASSQDPLGSSYNEQFF,TRBJ2-1,-,TRBV4-3
CASSLNRGIDEKLFF,TRBJ1-4,-,TRBV5-4
CASSPGGGNTGELFF,TRBJ2-2,-,TRBV18
CASSYGTPNTGELFF,TRBJ2-2,-,TRBV7-9
CASSQRVFRDRGGEQYF,TRBJ2-7,-,TRBV4-3
CASSSGTFGNYEQYF,TRBJ2-7,-,TRBV7-6
CASSLRDGSSYEQYF,TRBJ2-7,-,TRBV11-1
CASSLEQGYGYTF,TRBJ1-2,-,TRBV7-2